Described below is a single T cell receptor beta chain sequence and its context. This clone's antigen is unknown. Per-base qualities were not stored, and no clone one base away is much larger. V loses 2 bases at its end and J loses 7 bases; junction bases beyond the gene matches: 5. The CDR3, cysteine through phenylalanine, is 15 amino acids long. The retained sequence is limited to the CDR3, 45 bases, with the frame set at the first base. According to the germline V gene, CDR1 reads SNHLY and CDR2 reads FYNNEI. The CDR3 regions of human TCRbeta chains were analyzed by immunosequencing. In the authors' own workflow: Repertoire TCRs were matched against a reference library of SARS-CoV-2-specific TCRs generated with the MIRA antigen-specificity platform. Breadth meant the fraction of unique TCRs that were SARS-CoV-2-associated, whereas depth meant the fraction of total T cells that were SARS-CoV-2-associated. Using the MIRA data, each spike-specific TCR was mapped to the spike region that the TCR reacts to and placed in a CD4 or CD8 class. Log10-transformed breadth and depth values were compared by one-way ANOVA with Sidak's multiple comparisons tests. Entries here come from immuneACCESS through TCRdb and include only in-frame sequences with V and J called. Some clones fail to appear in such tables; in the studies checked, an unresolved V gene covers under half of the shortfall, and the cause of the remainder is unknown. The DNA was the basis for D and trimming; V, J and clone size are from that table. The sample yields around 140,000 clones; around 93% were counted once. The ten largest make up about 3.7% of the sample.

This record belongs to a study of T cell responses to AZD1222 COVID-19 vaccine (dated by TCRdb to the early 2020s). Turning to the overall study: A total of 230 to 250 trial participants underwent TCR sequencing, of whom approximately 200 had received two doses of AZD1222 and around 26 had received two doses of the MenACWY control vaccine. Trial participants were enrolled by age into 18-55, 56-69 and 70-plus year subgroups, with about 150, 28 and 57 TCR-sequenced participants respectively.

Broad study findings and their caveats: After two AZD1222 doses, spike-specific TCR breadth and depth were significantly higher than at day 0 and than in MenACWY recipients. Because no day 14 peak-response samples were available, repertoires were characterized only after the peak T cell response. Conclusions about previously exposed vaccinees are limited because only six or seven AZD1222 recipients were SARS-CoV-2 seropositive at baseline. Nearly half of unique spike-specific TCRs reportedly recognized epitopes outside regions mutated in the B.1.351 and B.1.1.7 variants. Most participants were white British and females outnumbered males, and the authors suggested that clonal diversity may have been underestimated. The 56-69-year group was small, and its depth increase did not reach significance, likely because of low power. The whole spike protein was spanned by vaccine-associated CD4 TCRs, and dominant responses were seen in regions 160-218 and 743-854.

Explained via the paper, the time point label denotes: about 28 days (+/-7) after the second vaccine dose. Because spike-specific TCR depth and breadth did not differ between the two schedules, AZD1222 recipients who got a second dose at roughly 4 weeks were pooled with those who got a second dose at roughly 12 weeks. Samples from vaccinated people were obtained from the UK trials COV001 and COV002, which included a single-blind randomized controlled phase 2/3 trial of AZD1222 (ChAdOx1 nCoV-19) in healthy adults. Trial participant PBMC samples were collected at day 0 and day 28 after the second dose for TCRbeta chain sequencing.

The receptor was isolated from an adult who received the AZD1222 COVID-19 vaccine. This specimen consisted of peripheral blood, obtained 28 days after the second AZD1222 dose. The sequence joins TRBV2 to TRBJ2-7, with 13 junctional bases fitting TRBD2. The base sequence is TGTGCCAGCAGTGAATCACTAGCGGGAGGGGTAGAGCAGTACTTC. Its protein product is CASSESLAGGVEQYF.